The T cell receptor (beta chain) under discussion was sequenced for a study of shared clonotypes between healthy human individuals. This CDR3 region has 13 residues. Germline V gene data show CDR1 as SGHTA and CDR2 as FQGNSA. Trimming removed 2 bases at V and 7 bases at J, with 12 bases between. Caucasian adults living in Nashville, Tennessee, provided all samples. Each subset's genomic DNA was split evenly across several immunoSEQ plates. Sequencing used immunoSEQ multiplex PCR; TCRdb keeps in-frame clones, though not all of them. The sample has about 2.3 million clones; approximately 93% are singletons.

The clonotype was recovered from a man aged 18 to 35 in good health. Some clones in this sample may be carry-over from other donors' samples. The sequenced material came from naive CD4+ T cells from PBMCs. Subset noted: CD45RA+ positively selected. This chain joins TRBV7-2 and TRBJ2-7, with TRBD1 as a possible D gene (5 bases). In DNA, the CDR3 is TGTGCCAGCAGCTTATGGGGCCAGAAGGAGCAGTACTTC. Protein: CASSLWGQKEQYF.